This is a list of T cell receptor beta chains from one sample in a study of OX40 agonist ivuxolimab in advanced cancers. Sequencing was performed with immunoSEQ multiplex PCR; in TCRdb, only in-frame clones are kept and a portion is missing. Among about 70,000 clones listed, approximately 90% were seen once. Sequencing used CD4+ or CD8+ T cells sorted from blood, obtained in a trial of the OX40 agonist ivuxolimab. The receptors here all came from an adult with an advanced solid tumor such as melanoma, head and neck, liver or kidney cancer. Each CDR3 is given with its conserved first and last residue. D genes are given only for firm matches. Where a row states a size, it is once, few, many or the class of an expanded clone; other rows omit it.

V,D,length,J,size,DNA,CDR3
TRBV2,TRBD2,17,TRBJ2-1,.,TGTGCCAGCACCGCGTTCCGACTAGCGGTGGAATACAATGAGCAGTTCTTC,CASTAFRLAVEYNEQFF
TRBV7-2,.,16,TRBJ1-3,.,TGTGCCAGCAGCTTAGCGCAGGGGCTACATGGAAACACCATATATTTT,CASSLAQGLHGNTIYF
TRBV6-5,TRBD1,15,TRBJ2-3,.,TGTGCCAGCAGTTACTTGACAGGGTTCGGGGATACGCAGTATTTT,CASSYLTGFGDTQYF
TRBV5-8,.,17,TRBJ1-3,few,TGTGCCAGCAGCAATCGGGACACATACACCTCTGGAAACACCATATATTTT,CASSNRDTYTSGNTIYF
TRBV7-8,TRBD1,14,TRBJ1-5,.,TGTGCCAGCAGCTTAGGGACAGGTAAACAGCCCCAGCATTTT,CASSLGTGKQPQHF
TRBV11-2,.,17,TRBJ2-1,once,TGTGCCAGCAGCTTAGGACAAAAGAGACCCGATTACAATGAGCAGTTCTTC,CASSLGQKRPDYNEQFF
TRBV7-9,.,15,TRBJ2-3,.,TGTGCCAGCAGCTTAGAGGTTGCCTTCCCAGATACGCAGTATTTT,CASSLEVAFPDTQYF
TRBV7-6,.,15,TRBJ2-2,once,TGTGCCAGCAGCTTAGAGGGACCCACCCCCGGGGAGCTGTTTTTT,CASSLEGPTPGELFF
TRBV7-9,.,11,TRBJ2-7,few,TGTGCCGGGGACGGTCTTATCGAGCAGTACTTC,CAGDGLIEQYF
TRBV2,TRBD2,15,TRBJ2-3,.,TGTGCCAGCACCGGGGGGACTAGAGAGGGAGATACGCAGTATTTT,CASTGGTREGDTQYF
TRBV23-1,.,16,TRBJ2-7,.,TGCGCCAGCAGTCAACGAGAAGGAGGAGTCCCCTACGAGCAGTACTTC,CASSQREGGVPYEQYF
TRBV10-3,.,14,TRBJ2-7,.,TGTGCCATCAGTGAGAAAGGACACGAATACGAGCAGTACTTC,CAISEKGHEYEQYF
TRBV27,TRBD2,16,TRBJ2-5,.,TGTGCCAGCAGTTTACTGGCTAGCGGGGTCCAAGAGACCCAGTACTTC,CASSLLASGVQETQYF
TRBV2,TRBD1,15,TRBJ2-7,.,TGTGCCAGCAGCCACCCGGGACAGGGCACGGGGGAGCAGTACTTC,CASSHPGQGTGEQYF
TRBV7-7,TRBD2,13,TRBJ2-5,.,TGTGCCAGCCGCCCAGCGGGGCAAGAGACCCAGTACTTC,CASRPAGQETQYF
TRBV5-1,.,15,TRBJ2-1,.,TGCGCCAGCAGTCCCCGCTGGGGATCCTACAATGAGCAGTTCTTC,CASSPRWGSYNEQFF
TRBV13,.,14,TRBJ1-2,.,TGTGCCAGCAGCCCTGGCGGGGGCGCAAAAGGCTACACCTTC,CASSPGGGAKGYTF
TRBV19,.,13,TRBJ2-1,.,TGTGCCAGTAGTGGGAGCTCCTACAATGAGCAGTTCTTC,CASSGSSYNEQFF
TRBV30,TRBD1,13,TRBJ2-7,.,TGTGCCTGGACGAGGGGACAGTCCTACGAGCAGTACTTC,CAWTRGQSYEQYF
TRBV19,.,16,TRBJ1-1,.,TGTGCCAGCCGAAAGAGGGAGGAGGTAGGGAACACTGAAGCTTTCTTT,CASRKREEVGNTEAFF
TRBV18,.,15,TRBJ2-7,.,TGTGCCAGCTCACCGGAGAGGACTTCCAACTACGAGCAGTACTTC,CASSPERTSNYEQYF
TRBV15,.,14,TRBJ1-2,.,TGTGCCACCAGCAGCCAGGGGTTGGACTATGGCTACACCTTC,CATSSQGLDYGYTF
TRBV27,.,16,TRBJ1-5,once,.,CASSSSAGEVEQPQHF
TRBV6-6,.,15,TRBJ2-1,.,TGTGCCAGCAGTTACCAAGGGGGTTCCTACAATGAGCAGTTCTTC,CASSYQGGSYNEQFF
TRBV7-2,.,12,TRBJ1-2,.,TGTGCCAGCAGCTCCGTCCAGGGTGGCTACACCTTC,CASSSVQGGYTF
TRBV7-9,.,18,TRBJ1-6,.,TGTGCCAGCAGCTTAGTGGGAGAGGGAAGCTCCTATAATTCACCCCTCCACTTT,CASSLVGEGSSYNSPLHF
TRBV27,TRBD1,16,TRBJ1-2,.,TGTGCCAGCAGTTTACAGGGGGCCCAAAACGTAAATGGCTACACCTTC,CASSLQGAQNVNGYTF
TRBV2,TRBD1,18,TRBJ1-2,.,TGTGCCAGCAGCGGGACAGGGATAACCGGGAGTAGGGGGTATGGCTACACCTTC,CASSGTGITGSRGYGYTF
TRBV30,TRBD2,17,TRBJ2-2,once,TGTGCCTGGAGTGTGTTAGCGGGACCGGAAATGACCGGGGAGCTGTTTTTT,CAWSVLAGPEMTGELFF
TRBV7-9,.,16,TRBJ2-3,.,TGTGCCAGCAGCCAACTCGGACAGTCACACACAGATACGCAGTATTTT,CASSQLGQSHTDTQYF
TRBV27,TRBD1,13,TRBJ1-1,.,TGTGCCAGCAGTCAAGGGGGCTGGACTGAAGCTTTCTTT,CASSQGGWTEAFF
TRBV18,.,13,TRBJ2-7,.,TGTGCCAGCTCACCCGGGGGAACGGCCGAGCAGTACTTC,CASSPGGTAEQYF
TRBV7-8,TRBD1,16,TRBJ2-1,.,TGTGCCAGCAGCTTAGCCGGGACAGGGTCCTACAATGAGCAGTTCTTC,CASSLAGTGSYNEQFF
TRBV30,.,13,TRBJ1-1,once,TGTGCCTGGAGCGTAGGGGTGGGGGTTGAAGCTTTCTTT,CAWSVGVGVEAFF
TRBV30,.,15,TRBJ1-3,.,TGTGCCTGGAGTGTGGGACCGGGAGCTGGAAACACCATATATTTT,CAWSVGPGAGNTIYF
TRBV25-1,.,13,TRBJ1-1,.,TGTGCCAGCAGTGTGGGGGCCCACCTGGAGGCTTTCTTT,CASSVGAHLEAFF
TRBV13,.,14,TRBJ1-4,.,TGTGCCAGCAGCTTAAAACAGCTTAATGAAAAACTGTTTTTT,CASSLKQLNEKLFF
TRBV15,.,16,TRBJ1-5,.,TGTGCCACCAGCACCTCTCGGCACCAGGCCAATCAGCCCCAGCATTTT,CATSTSRHQANQPQHF
TRBV7-7,.,13,TRBJ2-3,.,TGTGCTAGCAGCCCTACGATCACAGATACGCAGTATTTT,CASSPTITDTQYF
TRBV19,.,15,TRBJ2-7,.,TGTGCCAGTAGTACTGCAAGGGGCCTAGCGTACGAGCAGTACTTC,CASSTARGLAYEQYF